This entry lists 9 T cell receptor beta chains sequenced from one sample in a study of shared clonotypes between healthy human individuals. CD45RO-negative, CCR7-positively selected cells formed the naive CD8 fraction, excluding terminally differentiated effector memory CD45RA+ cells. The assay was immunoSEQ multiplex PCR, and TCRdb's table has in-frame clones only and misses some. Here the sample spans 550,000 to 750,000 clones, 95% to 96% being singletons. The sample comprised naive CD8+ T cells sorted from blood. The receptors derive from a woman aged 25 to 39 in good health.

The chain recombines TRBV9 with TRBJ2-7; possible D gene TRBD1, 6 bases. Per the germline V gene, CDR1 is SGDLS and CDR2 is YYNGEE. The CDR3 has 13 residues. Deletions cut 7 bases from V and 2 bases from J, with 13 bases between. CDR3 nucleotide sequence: TGTGCCAGCGGGCAGGGGTCCCCCTACGAGCAGTACTTC. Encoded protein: CASGQGSPYEQYF.

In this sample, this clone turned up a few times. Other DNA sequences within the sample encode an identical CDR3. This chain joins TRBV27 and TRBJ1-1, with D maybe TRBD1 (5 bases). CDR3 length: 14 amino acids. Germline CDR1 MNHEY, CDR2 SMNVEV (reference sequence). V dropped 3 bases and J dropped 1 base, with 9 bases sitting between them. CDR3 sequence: CASSLVGGNTEAFF. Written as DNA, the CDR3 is TGTGCCAGCAGTTTGGTGGGGGGGAACACTGAAGCTTTCTTT.

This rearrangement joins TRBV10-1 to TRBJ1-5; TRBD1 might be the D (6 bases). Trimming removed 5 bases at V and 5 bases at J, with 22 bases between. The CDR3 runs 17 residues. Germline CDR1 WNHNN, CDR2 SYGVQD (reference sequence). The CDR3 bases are TGCGCCAGCAGTCCGCAATACCGGGACACCCCGGATCAGCCCCAGCATTTT. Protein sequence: CASSPQYRDTPDQPQHF.

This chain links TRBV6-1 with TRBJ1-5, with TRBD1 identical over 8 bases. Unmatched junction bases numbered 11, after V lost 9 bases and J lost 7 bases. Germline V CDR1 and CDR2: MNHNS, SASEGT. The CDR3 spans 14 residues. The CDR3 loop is CASADREVWQPQHF. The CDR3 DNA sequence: TGTGCCAGTGCGGACAGGGAGGTATGGCAGCCCCAGCATTTT.

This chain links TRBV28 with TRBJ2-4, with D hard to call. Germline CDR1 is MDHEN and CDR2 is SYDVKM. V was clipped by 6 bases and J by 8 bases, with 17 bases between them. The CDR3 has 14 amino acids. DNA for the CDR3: TGTGCCAGCAGATTGGGAATCGATGGGGACATTCAGTACTTC. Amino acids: CASRLGIDGDIQYF.

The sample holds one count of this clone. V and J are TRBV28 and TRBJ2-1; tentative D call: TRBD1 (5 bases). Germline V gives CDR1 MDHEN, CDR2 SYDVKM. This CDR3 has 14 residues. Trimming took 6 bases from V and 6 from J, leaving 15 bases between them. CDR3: CASSSRDRGNEQFF. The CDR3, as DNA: TGTGCCAGCAGCTCTCGAGATAGGGGCAATGAGCAGTTCTTC. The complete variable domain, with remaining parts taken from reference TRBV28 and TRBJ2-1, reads DVKVTQSSRYLVKRTGEKVFLECVQDMDHENMFWYRQDPGLGLRLIYFSYDVKMKEKGDIPEGYSVSREKKERFSLILESASTNQTSMYLCASSSRDRGNEQFFGPGTRLTVL.

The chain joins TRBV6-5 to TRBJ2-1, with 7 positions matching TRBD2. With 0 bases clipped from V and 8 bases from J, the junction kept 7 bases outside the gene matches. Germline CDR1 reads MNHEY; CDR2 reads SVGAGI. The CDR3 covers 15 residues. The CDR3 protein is CASSYSGGPVDEQFF. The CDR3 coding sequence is TGTGCCAGCAGTTACTCGGGAGGGCCTGTCGATGAGCAGTTCTTC.

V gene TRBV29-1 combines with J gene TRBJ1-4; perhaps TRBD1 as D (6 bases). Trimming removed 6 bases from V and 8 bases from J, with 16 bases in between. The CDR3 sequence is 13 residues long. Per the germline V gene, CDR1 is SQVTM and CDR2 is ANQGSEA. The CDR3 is CSVTTIGQEKLFF. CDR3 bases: TGCAGCGTCACGACGATCGGACAGGAAAAACTGTTTTTT.

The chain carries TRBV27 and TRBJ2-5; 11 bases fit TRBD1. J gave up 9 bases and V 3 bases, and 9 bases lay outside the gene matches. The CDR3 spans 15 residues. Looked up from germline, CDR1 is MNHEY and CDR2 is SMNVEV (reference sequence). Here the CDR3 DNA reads TGTGCCAGCAGTTTCTCAGGGACAGGGGGTTGGGCCCAGTACTTC. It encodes CASSFSGTGGWAQYF.